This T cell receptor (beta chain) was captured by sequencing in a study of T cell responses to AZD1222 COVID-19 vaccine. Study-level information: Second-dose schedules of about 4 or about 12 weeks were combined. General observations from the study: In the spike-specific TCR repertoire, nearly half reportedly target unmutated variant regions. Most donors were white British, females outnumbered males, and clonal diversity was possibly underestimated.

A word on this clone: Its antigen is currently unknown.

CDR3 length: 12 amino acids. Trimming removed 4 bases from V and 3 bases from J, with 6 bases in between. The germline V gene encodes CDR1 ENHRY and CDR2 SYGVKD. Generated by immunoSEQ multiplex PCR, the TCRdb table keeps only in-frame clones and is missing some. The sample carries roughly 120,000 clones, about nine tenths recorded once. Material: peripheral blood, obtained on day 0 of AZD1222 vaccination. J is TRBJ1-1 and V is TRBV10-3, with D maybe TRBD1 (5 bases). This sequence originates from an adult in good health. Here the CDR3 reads CAISGGDTEAFF. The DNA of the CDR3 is TGTGCCATCAGTGGAGGGGACACTGAAGCTTTCTTT.